The rows below give T cell receptor beta chains drawn from one sample of a study of T cells in Graves' hyperthyroidism and ophthalmopathy. A single record per CDR3 protein comes from TCRdb applying MiXCR to the multiplex PCR reads. The sample gives some 600,000 distinct CDR3 sequences, about 15% of which show up once; under 7% is in the top ten. Sequenced material: blood. Receptors originate from a young woman with Graves' hyperthyroidism that later progressed to Graves' ophthalmopathy. The CDR3 runs from the conserved cysteine through the conserved F or W. D genes are given only for firm matches. The size entry is marked missing in some rows and otherwise reads once, few, many or a size class.

abundance	j_gene	d_gene	v_gene	CDR3nt	CDR3aa
few	TRBJ2-1	-	TRBV20-1	TGCAGTGCTAGAGGCGGGCTAGACAATGAGCAGTTCTTC	CSARGGLDNEQFF
many	TRBJ1-1	TRBD1	TRBV10-3	TGTGCCATCAGGCCGGGACAGGGGGCGGAAGGGAACACTGAAGCTTTCTTT	CAIRPGQGAEGNTEAFF
many	TRBJ2-1	-	TRBV4-3	TGCGCCAGCAGCCAAGATTGGAGTAGCGCGGCCTACAATGAGCAGTTCTTC	CASSQDWSSAAYNEQFF
many	TRBJ1-2	TRBD1	TRBV18	TGTGCCAGCTCACGGGACAGCCTCTATGGCTACACCTTC	CASSRDSLYGYTF
few	TRBJ2-2	TRBD2	TRBV5-1	TGCGCCAGCAGCTTGTCTGGGACTAGCCAAACCGGGGAGCTGTTTTTT	CASSLSGTSQTGELFF
-	TRBJ2-1	-	TRBV6-5	TGTGCCAGCAGTTACGAAGACACCAACAATGAGCAGTTCTTC	CASSYEDTNNEQFF
-	TRBJ2-4	-	TRBV30	TGTGCCTGGAGCGTTACCCAAAACATTCAGTACTTC	CAWSVTQNIQYF
many	TRBJ1-2	-	TRBV19	TGTGCCAGTAACACCCAAGCAAACTATGGCTACACCTTC	CASNTQANYGYTF
many	TRBJ2-7	-	TRBV18	TGTGCCAGCTCATTGACGATCTACTCCTACGAGCAGTACTTC	CASSLTIYSYEQYF
many	TRBJ1-2	-	TRBV7-8	TGTGCCAGCAGCCCTTGGGGGGGGGGCCTTACTAACTATGGCTACACCTTC	CASSPWGGGLTNYGYTF
few	TRBJ2-7	TRBD2	TRBV6-2/TRBV6-3	TGTGCCAGCAGTCGACTAGCGCGCCTCTCCTACGAGCAGTACTTC	CASSRLARLSYEQYF
many	TRBJ2-2	-	TRBV19	TGTGCCAGTAATTTCGCTAACACCGGGGAGCTGTTTTTT	CASNFANTGELFF
-	TRBJ1-6	TRBD1	TRBV19	TGTGCCACCACGGAGACAGGGGGCCTTTCACCCCTCCACTTT	CATTETGGLSPLHF
many	TRBJ1-1	-	TRBV6-6	TGTGCCAGCAGTTACTCGATAAGACTGGGATTGAACACTGAAGCTTTCTTT	CASSYSIRLGLNTEAFF
many	TRBJ2-6	-	TRBV20-1	TGCAGTGCTAGCCCAGGGGACTCTGGGGCCAACGTCCTGACTTTC	CSASPGDSGANVLTF
many	TRBJ2-3	TRBD2	TRBV20-1	TGCAGTGCTAGGACTAGCGGGGGCTACACAGATACGCAGTATTTT	CSARTSGGYTDTQYF
few	TRBJ2-1	-	TRBV19	TGTGCCAGTAGTATATATGGGTCACGGGATGAGCAGTTCTTC	CASSIYGSRDEQFF
-	TRBJ1-2	-	TRBV6-4	TGTGCCAGCAGTGGGTTCGGCAGATCAACGTATGGCTACACCTTC	CASSGFGRSTYGYTF
many	TRBJ1-2	-	TRBV10-3	TGTGCCATCAGTGAGACAACAGCGGTCTATGGCTACACCTTC	CAISETTAVYGYTF
many	TRBJ2-2	TRBD2	TRBV6-2/TRBV6-3	TGTGCCAGCAGTGGCTCTAGCGGGAGTGGCACCGGGGAGCTGTTTTTT	CASSGSSGSGTGELFF
few	TRBJ2-2	-	TRBV5-1	TGCGCCAGCAGCTTGGGAGCTTCCTCCACCGGGGAGCTGTTTTTT	CASSLGASSTGELFF
-	TRBJ2-1	-	TRBV7-3	TGTGCCAGCAGCTCCGGACCGCTCTACAATGAGCAGTTCTTC	CASSSGPLYNEQFF
many	TRBJ2-2	-	TRBV11-2	TGTGCCAGCAGCGTAACCCCCGGGGAGCTGTTTTTT	CASSVTPGELFF
many	TRBJ1-4	-	TRBV6-5	TGTGCCACCAGAACGGGAACACCAACTAATGAAAAACTGTTTTTT	CATRTGTPTNEKLFF
many	TRBJ2-5	TRBD2	TRBV28	TGTGCCAGCAGTCTTCAGCCGGGACTAGCGGGAGCTGGGCAAGAGACCCAGTACTTC	CASSLQPGLAGAGQETQYF
-	TRBJ2-2	TRBD2	TRBV30	TGTGCCTGGAGAACGGGGGGGGCACCCGGGGAGCTGTTTTTT	CAWRTGGAPGELFF
-	TRBJ2-1	TRBD2	TRBV12-3/TRBV12-4	TGTGCCAGCAGGCAAAGATATCGACTAGCGGGAGTTAATGAGCAGTTCTTC	CASRQRYRLAGVNEQFF
-	TRBJ1-4	-	TRBV6-1	TGTGCCAGCAGCCGGGGACTCGCAACTAATGAAAAACTGTTTTTT	CASSRGLATNEKLFF
-	TRBJ1-3	TRBD1	TRBV18	TGTGCCAGCTCCGGGACAGGGTACGGAAACACCATATATTTT	CASSGTGYGNTIYF
-	TRBJ1-6	-	TRBV7-9	TGTGCCAGCAGCTTAGTAGGACGGAATTCACCCCTCCACTTT	CASSLVGRNSPLHF
-	TRBJ2-1	-	TRBV12-3/TRBV12-4	TGTGCCAGCAGTTTCACAAGGGGAGAGAGTGAGCAGTTCTTC	CASSFTRGESEQFF
many	TRBJ2-1	TRBD2	TRBV12-3/TRBV12-4	TGTGCCAGCAGTTTTACCCCGGGACTAGCGGGAGGGTACAATGAGCAGTTCTTC	CASSFTPGLAGGYNEQFF
once	TRBJ2-1	-	TRBV30	TGTGCCTGGAGTGCGAGATACAATGAGCAGTTCTTC	CAWSARYNEQFF
many	TRBJ1-6	-	TRBV27	TGTGCCAGCAGTTATGAAGGGAGCTCCTATAATTCACCCCTCCACTTT	CASSYEGSSYNSPLHF
many	TRBJ2-5	-	TRBV28	TGTGCCAGCAGTTTCGGACTGTACCAAGAGACCCAGTACTTC	CASSFGLYQETQYF
many	TRBJ1-1	TRBD1	TRBV29-1	TGCAGCGTTGAATTACAGGGGGCGGGTGAAGCTTTCTTT	CSVELQGAGEAFF
many	TRBJ2-1	TRBD2	TRBV12-3/TRBV12-4	TGTGCCAGCAGCCGAGGTGGAGGAGCGGGAGTTACCAATGAGCAGTTCTTC	CASSRGGGAGVTNEQFF
few	TRBJ2-5	TRBD1	TRBV3-1	TGTGCCAGCAGCCGGCGGGACAGGGGCGGGGAGGAGACCCAGTACTTC	CASSRRDRGGEETQYF
few	TRBJ2-5	-	TRBV20-1	TGCAGTGCTAGAGTTCTGGACAGGGAGGGCGCGACCCAGTACTTC	CSARVLDREGATQYF
many	TRBJ1-1	TRBD1	TRBV19	TGTGCCAGTAGCGTGGGACAGGGGATGAACACTGAAGCTTTCTTT	CASSVGQGMNTEAFF
many	TRBJ2-7	-	TRBV7-2	TGTGCCAGCAGCTTAGCGGGACCTCTGGACAGCCGTTACGAGCAGTACTTC	CASSLAGPLDSRYEQYF
many	TRBJ2-5	-	TRBV7-2	TGTGCCAGCAGCGGACGTCGGATAGAGACCCAGTACTTC	CASSGRRIETQYF